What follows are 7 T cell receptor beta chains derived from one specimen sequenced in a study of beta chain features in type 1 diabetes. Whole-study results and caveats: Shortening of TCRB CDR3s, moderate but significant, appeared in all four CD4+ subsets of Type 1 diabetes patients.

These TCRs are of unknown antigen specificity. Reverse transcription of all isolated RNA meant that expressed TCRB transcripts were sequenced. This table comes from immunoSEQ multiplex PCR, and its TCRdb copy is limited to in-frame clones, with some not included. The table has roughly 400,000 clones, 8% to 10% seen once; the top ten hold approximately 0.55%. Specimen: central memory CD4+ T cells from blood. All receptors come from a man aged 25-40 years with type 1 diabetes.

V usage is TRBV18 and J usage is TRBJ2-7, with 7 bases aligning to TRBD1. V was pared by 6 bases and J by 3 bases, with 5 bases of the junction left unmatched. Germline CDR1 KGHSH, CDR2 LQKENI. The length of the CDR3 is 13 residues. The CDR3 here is CASSGDRLYEQYF. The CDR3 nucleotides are TGTGCCAGCTCTGGGGACAGACTCTACGAGCAGTACTTC.

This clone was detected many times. The CDR3 nucleotides read TGTGCCATCAGTGAGGGGACAGCAGAGCTGTTTTTT. This translates into CAISEGTAELFF. The genes are TRBV10-3 and TRBJ2-2; TRBD1 aligns across 7 bases. The germline gives CDR1 ENHRY, CDR2 SYGVKD. The CDR3 totals 12 residues. With 2 bases clipped from V and 11 bases from J, the junction kept 2 bases outside the gene matches.

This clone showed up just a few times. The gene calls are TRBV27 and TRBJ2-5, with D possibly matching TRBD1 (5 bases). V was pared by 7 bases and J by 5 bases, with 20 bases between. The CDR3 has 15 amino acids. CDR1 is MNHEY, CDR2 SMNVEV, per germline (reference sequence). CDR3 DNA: TGTGCCAGCACAAAAGGGGCAGGGTACGGGGAGACCCAGTACTTC. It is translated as CASTKGAGYGETQYF.

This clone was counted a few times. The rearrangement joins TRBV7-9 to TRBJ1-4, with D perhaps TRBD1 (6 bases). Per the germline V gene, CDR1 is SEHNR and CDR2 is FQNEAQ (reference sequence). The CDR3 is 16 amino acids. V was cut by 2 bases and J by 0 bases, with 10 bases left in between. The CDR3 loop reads CASSLMGQATNEKLFF. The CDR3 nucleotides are TGTGCCAGCAGCTTAATGGGACAAGCAACTAATGAAAAACTGTTTTTT. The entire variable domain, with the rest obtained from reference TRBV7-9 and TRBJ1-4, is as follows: DTGVSQNPRHKITKRGQNVTFRCDPISEHNRLYWYRQTLGQGPEFLTYFQNEAQLEKSRLLSDRFSAERPKGSFSTLEIQRTEQGDSAMYLCASSLMGQATNEKLFFGSGTQLSVL.

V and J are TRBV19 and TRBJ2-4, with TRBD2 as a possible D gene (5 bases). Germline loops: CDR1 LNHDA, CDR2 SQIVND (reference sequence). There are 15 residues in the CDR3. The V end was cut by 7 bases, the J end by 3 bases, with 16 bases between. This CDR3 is CASKAAMADKNIQYF. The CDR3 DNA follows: TGTGCCAGTAAAGCGGCGATGGCGGACAAAAACATTCAGTACTTC.

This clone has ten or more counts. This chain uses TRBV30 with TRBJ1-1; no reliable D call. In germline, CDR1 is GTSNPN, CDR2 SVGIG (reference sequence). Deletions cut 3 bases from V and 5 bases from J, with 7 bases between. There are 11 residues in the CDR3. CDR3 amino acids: CAWRRGTEAFF. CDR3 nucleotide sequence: TGTGCCTGGAGGAGAGGGACTGAAGCTTTCTTT.

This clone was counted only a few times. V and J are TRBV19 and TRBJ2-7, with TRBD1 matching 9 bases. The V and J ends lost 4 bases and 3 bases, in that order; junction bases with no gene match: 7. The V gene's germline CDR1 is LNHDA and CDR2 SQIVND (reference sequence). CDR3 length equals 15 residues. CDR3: CASSKTRDRVYEQYF. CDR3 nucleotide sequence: TGTGCCAGTAGTAAAACGCGGGACAGGGTCTACGAGCAGTACTTC.